The subject of this entry is one TCR beta chain. These data are taken from a study of early T cells in non-severe SARS-CoV-2 infection. TCRdb redid the calling of the 5' RACE reads with MiXCR, one entry per CDR3 protein. The data show 85,000 to 90,000 distinct CDR3 sequences, about 15% seen once. Trimming removed 4 bases at V and 6 bases at J, with 10 bases between. The CDR3 has 13 amino acids. Germline lookup yields CDR1 MNHEY and CDR2 SVGEGT. The TCR originated in an adult who was a healthcare worker with PCR-confirmed SARS-CoV-2 infection or an uninfected control (not recorded which). The gene calls are TRBV6-2 or TRBV6-3 and TRBJ2-1; D call uncertain. Input material: whole blood. CDR3: CASSSVGPNEQFF. The CDR3 DNA sequence: TGTGCCAGCAGTTCCGTAGGGCCCAATGAGCAGTTCTTC.